The rows below give T cell receptor beta chains drawn from one sample of a study of blood T cell repertoires in COVID-19. Method: immunoSEQ multiplex PCR; TCRdb's copy keeps in-frame clones and lacks some. The sample carries around 150,000 clones, roughly nine tenths recorded once. Sequences were obtained from peripheral blood. The receptors shown here come from a man between 60 and 75 years old with acute or convalescent COVID-19. CDR3s include the opening cysteine and the closing phenylalanine or tryptophan. D genes are given only for firm matches.

v_call: TRBV19; d_call: NA; j_call: TRBJ1-2; cdr3_aa: CATGQGPGGYTF
v_call: TRBV11-3; d_call: NA; j_call: TRBJ2-3; cdr3_aa: CASSLETGDTQYF
v_call: TRBV6-5; d_call: TRBD1; j_call: TRBJ1-2; cdr3_aa: CASSYSVGQAGGYTF
v_call: TRBV6-5; d_call: NA; j_call: TRBJ1-5; cdr3_aa: CASRGVDGNQPQHF
v_call: TRBV7-2; d_call: TRBD2; j_call: TRBJ2-2; cdr3_aa: CASSPLPREAGELFF
v_call: TRBV5-1; d_call: TRBD2; j_call: TRBJ2-3; cdr3_aa: CASRQRGGSGSDTQYF
v_call: TRBV15; d_call: TRBD1; j_call: TRBJ1-5; cdr3_aa: CATSRDTGGHQPQHF
v_call: TRBV4-3; d_call: NA; j_call: TRBJ2-7; cdr3_aa: CASSQNAGYEQYF
v_call: TRBV5-1; d_call: NA; j_call: TRBJ1-2; cdr3_aa: CASSLDRSRDGYTF
v_call: TRBV6-1; d_call: NA; j_call: TRBJ2-7; cdr3_aa: CASSYLGQYYEQYF
v_call: TRBV7-2; d_call: NA; j_call: TRBJ1-4; cdr3_aa: CASSLSYRGTNEKLFF
v_call: TRBV19; d_call: TRBD1; j_call: TRBJ1-2; cdr3_aa: CAVRTGGSKGYGYTF
v_call: TRBV5-6; d_call: NA; j_call: TRBJ1-6; cdr3_aa: CASSNRQTNSPLHF
v_call: TRBV6-1; d_call: NA; j_call: TRBJ2-7; cdr3_aa: CASSERGGQSYEQYF
v_call: TRBV10-2; d_call: NA; j_call: TRBJ1-5; cdr3_aa: CASGPGFQPQHF
v_call: TRBV4-1; d_call: NA; j_call: TRBJ2-6; cdr3_aa: CASSQDGGANVLTF
v_call: TRBV5-1; d_call: TRBD2; j_call: TRBJ2-1; cdr3_aa: CASSLAGGREQFF
v_call: TRBV6-2/TRBV6-3; d_call: NA; j_call: TRBJ1-1; cdr3_aa: CASSLRVPADGTEAFF
v_call: TRBV5-1; d_call: NA; j_call: TRBJ2-7; cdr3_aa: CASSKTPSDYEQYF
v_call: TRBV5-1; d_call: TRBD1; j_call: TRBJ2-1; cdr3_aa: CASSLALGQVAEQFF
v_call: TRBV2; d_call: TRBD1; j_call: TRBJ1-1; cdr3_aa: CASSARTGNTEAFF
v_call: TRBV18; d_call: NA; j_call: TRBJ2-7; cdr3_aa: CASSPYAGGGEQYF
v_call: TRBV19; d_call: NA; j_call: TRBJ1-2; cdr3_aa: CASSRSMGAANYGYTF
v_call: TRBV6-5; d_call: NA; j_call: TRBJ1-1; cdr3_aa: CASRPPGNTEAFF
v_call: TRBV6-5; d_call: NA; j_call: TRBJ2-7; cdr3_aa: CASSRTSSYEQYF
v_call: TRBV5-4; d_call: NA; j_call: TRBJ2-3; cdr3_aa: CASSPGQSTDTQYF
v_call: TRBV18; d_call: TRBD1; j_call: TRBJ1-2; cdr3_aa: CASSTGTVYGYTF
v_call: TRBV19; d_call: TRBD1; j_call: TRBJ1-1; cdr3_aa: CASSSGTATEAFF
v_call: TRBV7-9; d_call: NA; j_call: TRBJ2-1; cdr3_aa: CASSLARRAYNEQFF
v_call: TRBV29-1; d_call: TRBD1; j_call: TRBJ1-3; cdr3_aa: CSAADRTGNTIYF
v_call: TRBV19; d_call: NA; j_call: TRBJ2-7; cdr3_aa: CASSRGASTYEQYF
v_call: TRBV18; d_call: NA; j_call: TRBJ2-6; cdr3_aa: CASSPVVSGATGANVLTF
v_call: TRBV4-1; d_call: TRBD2; j_call: TRBJ2-1; cdr3_aa: CASRKMGGAYNEQFF
v_call: TRBV12-3/TRBV12-4; d_call: NA; j_call: TRBJ1-1; cdr3_aa: CASSYRNRVFF
v_call: TRBV7-2; d_call: TRBD2; j_call: TRBJ2-3; cdr3_aa: CASSLEGTSGGITDTQYF
v_call: TRBV11-2; d_call: TRBD1; j_call: TRBJ2-1; cdr3_aa: CASSSPGQHNEQFF
v_call: TRBV6-4; d_call: NA; j_call: TRBJ2-3; cdr3_aa: CASSDRGSPGDTQYF
v_call: TRBV6-5; d_call: TRBD1; j_call: TRBJ2-2; cdr3_aa: CASRDGTGGRELFF
v_call: TRBV7-9; d_call: NA; j_call: TRBJ1-4; cdr3_aa: CASSLGQNNEKLFF
v_call: TRBV3-1/TRBV3-2; d_call: TRBD1; j_call: TRBJ2-1; cdr3_aa: CASSQHGTGRDNEQFF
v_call: TRBV29-1; d_call: TRBD2; j_call: TRBJ2-1; cdr3_aa: CSVSGTVYNEQFF
v_call: TRBV19; d_call: NA; j_call: TRBJ2-3; cdr3_aa: CASRGRRTDTQYF
v_call: TRBV5-1; d_call: TRBD1; j_call: TRBJ1-1; cdr3_aa: CASSIIPRQGIKAEAFF
v_call: TRBV19; d_call: TRBD1; j_call: TRBJ2-7; cdr3_aa: CASSPGDRSSYEQYF
v_call: TRBV25-1; d_call: NA; j_call: TRBJ1-6; cdr3_aa: CASSAFGEVNSPLHF
v_call: TRBV19; d_call: NA; j_call: TRBJ1-4; cdr3_aa: CASSSGPGRGLLREKLFF
v_call: TRBV6-1; d_call: NA; j_call: TRBJ2-7; cdr3_aa: CASSENLSYEQYF
v_call: TRBV7-4; d_call: TRBD2; j_call: TRBJ2-7; cdr3_aa: CASSLLGAGPRFHYEQYF
v_call: TRBV2; d_call: NA; j_call: TRBJ1-5; cdr3_aa: CASRQGGEWESWEPQHF
v_call: TRBV11-2; d_call: NA; j_call: TRBJ1-1; cdr3_aa: CASSRGTEAFF
v_call: TRBV7-9; d_call: NA; j_call: TRBJ1-2; cdr3_aa: CASSANRGGHGYTF
v_call: TRBV19; d_call: NA; j_call: TRBJ1-1; cdr3_aa: CASSIADTNTEAFF
v_call: TRBV7-9; d_call: NA; j_call: TRBJ2-3; cdr3_aa: CASSSDRRLDTQYF